The clone carrying this T cell receptor beta chain came up a few times. Trimming took 5 bases from V and 6 from J, leaving 10 bases between them. CDR3 length: 12 amino acids. This sample was included in a study of T-cell reconstitution after alpha-beta-depleted transplantation in children. It was with unique molecular identifiers that the TCRbeta library was prepared. MiXCR, run by TCRdb on the PCR reads, gives a single entry per CDR3 protein. The sample carries some 530,000 distinct CDR3 sequences, about an eighth recorded once. The chain combines TRBV12-3 or TRBV12-4 with TRBJ1-2, with D possibly matching TRBD1 (5 bases). This TCR derives from a human donor who donated a stem cell graft to a child with combined immunodeficiency. The material sequenced was PBMCs from the stem cell graft donor, taken from the stem cell graft. CDR3 residues: CASSLTVNGYTF. DNA for the CDR3: TGTGCCAGCAGTCTGACAGTGAATGGCTACACCTTC.